Presented here are 17 T cell receptor beta chains from one specimen sequenced in a study of T cells after yellow fever vaccination. Using its own MiXCR run on the 5' RACE reads, TCRdb lists one record per CDR3 protein. The sample shows approximately 330,000 distinct CDR3 sequences, approximately 4% of them seen only once. The starting material was PBMCs, obtained 5 days after the yellow fever booster vaccination. Receptor source: a man aged 18 to 35 who received the YFV17D yellow fever vaccine.

This clonotype was counted ten times or more. This chain connects TRBV5-5 to TRBJ1-2; D call uncertain. The V end lost 2 bases, the J end lost 3 bases, and 5 bases lay between the germline ends. The germline V gene encodes CDR1 SGHKS and CDR2 YYEKEE (reference sequence). The CDR3 has 12 amino acids. The CDR3 here is CASSFDDYGYTF. The CDR3 coding sequence is TGTGCCAGCAGCTTTGACGACTATGGCTACACCTTC.

This clonotype came up a few times. The chain couples TRBV7-3 to TRBJ2-3; possibly TRBD1 or TRBD2 for D (5 bases each). The V gene lost 5 bases and the J gene lost 0 bases, with 12 bases spanning the gap. Germline values: CDR1 SGHTA, CDR2 FQGTGA. This CDR3 region has 15 residues. As DNA, the CDR3 is TGTGCCAGCAGCGCCCTAGGGGAGAGCACAGATACGCAGTATTTT. Translation: CASSALGESTDTQYF.

J is TRBJ1-3 and V is TRBV7-2; D is perhaps TRBD1 (5 bases). Germline V CDR1 and CDR2: SGHTA, FQGNSA. V was cut by 0 bases and J by 1 base, with 10 bases left in between. This CDR3 has 16 residues. For the CDR3, the DNA is TGTGCCAGCAGCTTAGCGCCCCCAGGGTCTGGAAACACCATATATTTT. It specifies CASSLAPPGSGNTIYF.

The genes are TRBV4-1 and TRBJ2-5, with 8 positions matching TRBD1. After removal of 2 bases from V and 6 bases from J, the junction contained 11 bases not matched to a gene. The CDR3 is 16 residues long. Per germline, CDR1 MGHRA and CDR2 YSYEKL. This CDR3 is CASSQFHRDRRKTQYF. The CDR3 DNA reads TGCGCCAGCAGCCAATTTCACCGGGACAGGAGGAAGACCCAGTACTTC.

This clonotype was observed many times. This chain links TRBV19 with TRBJ2-5, with D unclear. Trimming took off 3 bases at V and 4 bases at J, with 12 bases between the two ends. The germline gives CDR1 LNHDA, CDR2 SQIVND (reference sequence). The CDR3 is 14 amino acids. CDR3 residues: CASSMGGQIETQYF. In DNA, the CDR3 is TGTGCCAGTAGTATGGGTGGGCAGATAGAGACCCAGTACTTC.

This clonotype came up a few times. The genes are TRBV29-1 and TRBJ1-2; the D gene is possibly TRBD1 (6 bases). The CDR3 loop spans 15 amino acids. Trimming shortened V by 3 bases and J by 4 bases, and 18 bases separated the two germline ends. The germline V gene has CDR1 SQVTM and CDR2 ANQGSEA. CDR3 coding DNA: TGCAGCGTTGAGTTCGTTAGGGGGGGTGGCTATGGCTACACCTTC. Amino acid sequence: CSVEFVRGGGYGYTF.

In its sample, this clonotype was seen many times. This chain uses TRBV15 with TRBJ1-2; D perhaps matches TRBD1 (5 bases). V lost 1 base and J 1 base, leaving 10 bases between the germline ends. This CDR3 contains 15 residues. Germline V gene data show CDR1 as LNHNV and CDR2 as YYDKDF (reference sequence). CDR3 DNA sequence: TGTGCCACCAGCAGAGTCCCCCAGGGTAACTATGGCTACACCTTC. This codes for CATSRVPQGNYGYTF.

In this sample, this clonotype turned up a few times. V gene TRBV27 combines with J gene TRBJ1-4; D uncertain. The CDR3 is made up of 15 amino acids. Germline loops: CDR1 MNHEY, CDR2 SMNVEV (reference sequence). Trimming cost V 4 bases and J 3 bases, with 12 bases left between them. The CDR3 is CASSYYSSPNEKLFF. The CDR3 region has the DNA TGTGCCAGCAGTTACTACAGCTCCCCTAATGAAAAACTGTTTTTT. Together with reference TRBV27 and TRBJ1-4, the CDR3 gives the full variable domain: EAQVTQNPRYLITVTGKKLTVTCSQNMNHEYMSWYRQDPGLGLRQIYYSMNVEVTDKGDVPEGYKVSRKEKRNFPLILESPSPNQTSLYFCASSYYSSPNEKLFFGSGTQLSVL.

This clonotype has ten or more counts. The chain carries TRBV27 and TRBJ2-3; D uncertain. Germline lookup yields CDR1 MNHEY and CDR2 SMNVEV (reference sequence). Trimming pared 4 bases from V and 8 bases from J, leaving 13 bases between. The CDR3 runs 13 residues. This chain's CDR3 is CASSSGFAFTQYF. Here the CDR3 DNA reads TGTGCCAGCAGTTCTGGATTTGCATTTACGCAGTATTTT.

This clonotype was picked up a small number of times. CDR3 in amino acids: CASSLGPGLDTQYF. The CDR3 nucleotides are TGTGCCAGCAGCTTAGGCCCGGGACTGGATACGCAGTATTTT. The chain recombines TRBV7-6 with TRBJ2-3; maybe TRBD2 (6 bases). This CDR3 has 14 amino acids. Trimming pared 1 base from V and 6 bases from J, leaving 11 bases between. CDR1 is SGHVS, CDR2 FNYEAQ, per germline.

The chain employs TRBV4-3 and TRBJ2-5; D possibly corresponds to TRBD2 (6 bases). The CDR3 consists of 16 residues. V shed 0 bases and J shed 4 bases, with 15 bases lying between them. Germline CDR1 is LGHNA and CDR2 is YSLEER. Here the CDR3 reads CASSQDWRGNGETQYF. CDR3 in DNA: TGCGCCAGCAGCCAAGATTGGAGGGGTAACGGAGAGACCCAGTACTTC.

This chain connects TRBV5-6 to TRBJ2-1; 12 bases align to TRBD2. J gave up 7 bases and V 4 bases, and 6 bases lay outside the gene matches. Germline V gene sequence: CDR1 SGHDT, CDR2 YYEEEE. This CDR3 has 15 amino acids. CDR3 coding DNA: TGTGCCAGCAGCCACCTAGCGGGGGGGATGAATGAGCAGTTCTTC. Protein product: CASSHLAGGMNEQFF.

The chain uses TRBV29-1 and TRBJ2-7, with D unclear. CDR1 is SQVTM and CDR2 is ANQGSEA in the germline V gene. The CDR3 contains 14 residues. V lost 5 bases and J lost 0, with 14 bases in between. CDR3 in amino acids: CSVSDFLSSYEQYF. Here the CDR3 DNA reads TGCAGCGTTAGCGACTTCCTCAGCTCCTACGAGCAGTACTTC.

This clonotype was observed a handful of times. The rearrangement uses TRBV6-2 or TRBV6-3 and TRBJ2-7; tentative D call: TRBD2 (6 bases). The CDR3 totals 14 residues. Trimming cost V 6 bases and J 3 bases, with 15 bases left between them. Looked up from germline, CDR1 is MNHEY and CDR2 is SVGEGT. The CDR3 spells CASSSLGGSYEQYF. DNA of the CDR3: TGTGCCAGCAGCTCCCTCGGAGGGAGCTACGAGCAGTACTTC.

This clonotype was counted at least ten times. The chain's CDR3 is CASSYVDANQETQYF. CDR3 nucleotides: TGTGCCAGCAGTTACGTCGATGCTAACCAAGAGACCCAGTACTTC. This chain connects TRBV6-5 to TRBJ2-5; D ambiguous. The germline V gene encodes CDR1 MNHEY and CDR2 SVGAGI. V was cut by 2 bases and J by 0 bases, with 10 bases left in between. The CDR3 runs 15 residues.

The chain couples TRBV4-3 to TRBJ2-2; no clear D. This CDR3 has 15 amino acids. V lost 4 bases to trimming and J lost 4 bases, with 13 bases between them. The germline V gene has CDR1 LGHNA and CDR2 YSLEER. CDR3: CASSPRTAFTGELFF. CDR3 in DNA: TGCGCCAGCAGCCCCCGGACCGCGTTCACCGGGGAGCTGTTTTTT.

This clonotype showed up just a few times. The chain employs TRBV20-1 and TRBJ2-7; no definite D call. CDR1 is DFQATT, CDR2 SNEGSKA, per germline (reference sequence). V was trimmed by 4 bases and J by 4 bases, leaving 8 bases between them. This CDR3 region has 11 residues. CDR3 DNA: TGCAGTGCTAAGATTGGGTACGAGCAGTACTTC. The encoded protein is CSAKIGYEQYF.